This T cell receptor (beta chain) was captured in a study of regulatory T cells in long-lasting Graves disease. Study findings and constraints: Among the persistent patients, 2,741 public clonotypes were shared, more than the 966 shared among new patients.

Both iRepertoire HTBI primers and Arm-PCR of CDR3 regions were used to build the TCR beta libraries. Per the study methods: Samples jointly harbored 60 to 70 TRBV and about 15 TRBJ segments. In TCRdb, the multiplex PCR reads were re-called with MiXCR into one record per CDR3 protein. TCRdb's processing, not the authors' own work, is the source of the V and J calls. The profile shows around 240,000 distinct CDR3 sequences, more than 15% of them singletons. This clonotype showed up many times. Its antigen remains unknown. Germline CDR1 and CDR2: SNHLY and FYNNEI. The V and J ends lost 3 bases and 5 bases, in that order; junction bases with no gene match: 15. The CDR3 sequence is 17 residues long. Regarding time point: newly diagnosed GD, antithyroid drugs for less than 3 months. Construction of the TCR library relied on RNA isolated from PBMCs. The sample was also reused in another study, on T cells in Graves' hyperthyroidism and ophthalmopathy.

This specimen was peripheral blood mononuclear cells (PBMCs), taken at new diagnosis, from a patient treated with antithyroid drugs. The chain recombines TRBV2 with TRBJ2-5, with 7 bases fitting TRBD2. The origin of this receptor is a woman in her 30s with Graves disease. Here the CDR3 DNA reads TGTGCCAGCAGTGACGGGAGGACCACTAGCGCCCGGGAGACCCAGTACTTC. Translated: CASSDGRTTSARETQYF.